The clone carrying this TCR beta chain was seen a handful of times. This entry belongs to a study of human T cells and chemical hapten exposure. Study summary: The study traced per-sample TCR yield variation mainly to small differences in pooled library volumes.

In the authors' workflow: Sequenced samples showed a median of 95,638 TCRs each, with counts running from approximately 21,000 to 630,000. Each CDR3 protein gets one entry after TCRdb re-called the RACE reads with MiXCR. TCRdb assigned the V and J calls; the authors' analysis was not used. The sample carries about 120,000 distinct CDR3 sequences, about 13% recorded once. From germline, CDR1 is ENHRY and CDR2 SYGVKD. CDR3 length equals 13 residues. The V end was cut by 10 bases, the J end by 2 bases, with 12 bases between. The time point: patch test 1, 2 weeks after DPC sensitization. Treatment: therapeutic diphenylcyclopropenone sensitization with weekly scalp DPC.

The chain recombines TRBV10-3 with TRBJ1-3, with a tentative D call TRBD1 (6 bases). This clonotype was sampled from a young man with alopecia areata. Some clones in this sample may be carry-over from other donors' samples. The sequenced sample was whole blood, obtained in connection with sensitization to the hapten diphenylcyclopropenone (DPC). CDR3 loop: CATDSPAGNTIYF. CDR3 DNA: TGTGCCACGGACAGCCCAGCTGGAAACACCATATATTTT.